This entry lists 32 T cell receptor beta chains sequenced from one sample in a study of T cell responses to AZD1222 COVID-19 vaccine. Profiled with immunoSEQ multiplex PCR; TCRdb holds only in-frame clones, not every one. The sample lists 150,000 or so clones, about 90% occurring once. The material was peripheral blood, obtained 28 days after the second AZD1222 dose. Receptor source: an adult who received the AZD1222 COVID-19 vaccine.

This CDR3 is CASSLEDGEEGNEKLFF. The CDR3 region has the DNA TGTGCCAGCAGCTTAGAGGACGGTGAGGAGGGTAATGAAAAACTGTTTTTT. The V and J genes are TRBV7-9 and TRBJ1-4; D is ambiguous. Trimming stripped 1 base from V and 4 bases from J, with 16 bases between. The germline gives CDR1 SEHNR, CDR2 FQNEAQ (reference sequence). The CDR3 has 17 amino acids.

This chain connects TRBV6-5 to TRBJ1-2; D uncertain. This CDR3 has 14 amino acids. Looked up from germline, CDR1 is MNHEY and CDR2 is SVGAGI. Trimming removed 5 bases from V and 2 bases from J, with 12 bases in between. Here the CDR3 DNA reads TGTGCCAGCAGTAAACCGACTGGGAACTATGGCTACACCTTC. Its translation is CASSKPTGNYGYTF.

The gene calls are TRBV14 and TRBJ2-7; D ambiguous. From germline, CDR1 is SGHDN and CDR2 FVKESK. Trimming took off 0 bases at V and 6 bases at J, with 9 bases between the two ends. This CDR3 region has 13 residues. The CDR3 DNA reads as TGTGCCAGCAGCCAAGATAGCCGTACCGAGCAGTACTTC. It translates to CASSQDSRTEQYF.

A single count supports this clone. The chain couples TRBV10-3 to TRBJ2-3; 11 nucleotides line up with TRBD2. Germline CDR1 is ENHRY and CDR2 is SYGVKD. V shed 10 bases, J shed 2 bases, and the junction held 5 bases outside the gene matches. The CDR3 runs to 14 residues. CDR3 region: CASGTSGNTDTQYF. CDR3 nucleotide sequence: TGTGCCAGCGGGACTAGCGGAAACACAGATACGCAGTATTTT.

The chain has TRBV5-6 and TRBJ1-3, with D hard to call. The length of the CDR3 is 12 residues. CDR1 SGHDT and CDR2 YYEEEE come from the germline V gene. The V gene lost 2 bases and the J gene lost 4 bases, with 4 bases spanning the gap. The CDR3 bases are TGTGCCAGCAGCTTAAGCGGAAACACCATATATTTT. Its translation: CASSLSGNTIYF.

The chain links TRBV7-9 to TRBJ2-1; D call uncertain. The ends were cut back, 5 bases at V and 6 bases at J, with 20 bases in the middle. The germline gives CDR1 SEHNR, CDR2 FQNEAQ (reference sequence). The CDR3 totals 16 residues. The CDR3 loop is CASSRLGVGLGNEQFF. The DNA of the CDR3 is TGTGCCAGCAGCCGCCTCGGAGTAGGGCTCGGCAATGAGCAGTTCTTC.

V usage is TRBV3-1 (or the pseudogene TRBV3-2) and J usage is TRBJ1-5; 8 bases map to TRBD1. The CDR3 sequence is 13 residues long. The trim removed 3 bases at V and 7 bases at J, leaving 2 bases unmatched. Germline V gene data show CDR1 as LGHDT and CDR2 as YNNKEL (reference sequence). The CDR3 bases are TGTGCCAGCAGCCAGACAGGGGACCAGCCCCAGCATTTT. This sequence encodes CASSQTGDQPQHF.

The chain links TRBV6-5 to TRBJ1-2; 9 bases are a match to TRBD1. The germline CDR1 and CDR2 sequences are MNHEY and SVGAGI. The CDR3 is 14 amino acids. J was trimmed by 4 bases and V by 7 bases; bases with no gene match: 7. In DNA, the CDR3 is TGTGCCAGCAATTCCGGACAGGGGAGCTATGGCTACACCTTC. Translated, it gives CASNSGQGSYGYTF.

The chain links TRBV29-1 to TRBJ2-5; 7 nucleotides agree with TRBD2. Germline V gene data show CDR1 as SQVTM and CDR2 as ANQGSEA. The CDR3 has 15 amino acids. After removal of 1 base from V and 4 bases from J, the junction contained 9 bases not matched to a gene. CDR3 in DNA: TGCAGCGTTGAAGTTAGGAGCGGGATGGGAGAGACCCAGTACTTC. Its translation: CSVEVRSGMGETQYF.

The V and J genes are TRBV28 and TRBJ2-7, with 11 bases fitting TRBD1. Germline V gives CDR1 MDHEN, CDR2 SYDVKM. CDR3 length equals 15 residues. V shed 4 bases and J 2 bases; nucleotides not matched to a gene: 4. CDR3 region: CASSSGTGGAYEQYF. Here the CDR3 DNA reads TGTGCCAGCAGTTCCGGGACAGGGGGAGCCTACGAGCAGTACTTC.

The rearrangement joins TRBV7-9 to TRBJ2-7; D uncertain. The CDR3 is made up of 12 amino acids. Trimming took off 4 bases at V and 2 bases at J, with 6 bases between the two ends. Germline V CDR1 and CDR2: SEHNR, FQNEAQ (reference sequence). CDR3 sequence: CASSSPPYEQYF. In DNA form, the CDR3 reads TGTGCCAGCAGCTCCCCCCCCTACGAGCAGTACTTC.

With regard to this clone: Other DNA sequences in this sample translate to the same CDR3. The chain is built from TRBV6-2 or TRBV6-3 and TRBJ1-1; no clear D gene. The CDR3 is made up of 11 amino acids. Trimming took 9 bases from V and 5 from J, leaving 10 bases between them. Germline assignment: CDR1 MNHEY and CDR2 SVGEGT. The CDR3 is CASSLGTEAFF. In DNA, the CDR3 is TGTGCCAGTAGCTTGGGGACTGAAGCTTTCTTT.

The rearrangement uses TRBV28 and TRBJ1-4, with 10 bases lining up with TRBD1. Trimming removed 6 bases from V and 5 bases from J; junction bases left unmatched: 3. Germline lookup yields CDR1 MDHEN and CDR2 SYDVKM. The CDR3 runs to 14 residues. The CDR3 coding sequence is TGTGCCAGCAGGCGGACAGGGGGAAATGAAAAACTGTTTTTT. Translating it yields CASRRTGGNEKLFF.

The chain combines TRBV6-5 with TRBJ1-2; TRBD1 might be the D (6 bases). Germline CDR1 MNHEY, CDR2 SVGAGI. The CDR3 loop spans 15 amino acids. Deletions cut 0 bases from V and 4 bases from J, with 12 bases between. CDR3 DNA sequence: TGTGCCAGCAGTTACTCGGTGGCAGGGGTCTATGGCTACACCTTC. It translates to CASSYSVAGVYGYTF.

CDR3 residues: CASSLGGQAFDGYTF. In nucleotides, the CDR3 is TGCGCCAGCAGCTTGGGGGGACAGGCTTTCGATGGCTACACCTTC. V and J are TRBV5-1 and TRBJ1-2, with 8 bases identical to TRBD1. This CDR3 comprises 15 residues. Germline V CDR1 and CDR2: SGHRS, YFSETQ. After removal of 0 bases from V and 6 bases from J, the junction contained 7 bases not matched to a gene.

The chain recombines TRBV19 with TRBJ2-3; 9 bases match TRBD2. The CDR3 spans 13 residues. With V trimmed by 7 bases and J by 3 bases, 2 bases remained unmatched. Germline assignment: CDR1 LNHDA and CDR2 SQIVND (reference sequence). This CDR3 is CASKREDTDTQYF. The CDR3 nucleotides are TGTGCCAGTAAGCGGGAGGATACAGATACGCAGTATTTT. The full variable domain, with the rest looked up from reference TRBV19 and TRBJ2-3, is DGGITQSPKYLFRKEGQNVTLSCEQNLNHDAMYWYRQDPGQGLRLIYYSQIVNDFQKGDIAEGYSVSREKKESFPLTVTSAQKNPTAFYLCASKREDTDTQYFGPGTRLTVL.

In this sample, this clone turned up once. The chain joins TRBV3-1 (or the pseudogene TRBV3-2) to TRBJ1-4; D remains ambiguous. CDR3 size: 16 residues. With 1 base removed from V and 0 bases from J, the gap between germline ends came to 9 bases. Germline loops: CDR1 LGHDT, CDR2 YNNKEL (reference sequence). As DNA, the CDR3 is TGTGCCAGCAGCCAAGGGCAGAGATCAACTAATGAAAAACTGTTTTTT. It encodes CASSQGQRSTNEKLFF.

The genes are TRBV25-1 and TRBJ2-2; 8 bases line up with TRBD2. The CDR3 loop spans 15 amino acids. V was pared by 5 bases and J by 6 bases, with 8 bases of the junction left unmatched. From germline, CDR1 is MGHDK and CDR2 SYGVNS. The CDR3 DNA reads as TGTGCCAGCAGTCCCTCTAGCGGGTTCGCCGGGGAGCTGTTTTTT. Protein sequence: CASSPSSGFAGELFF.

The genes are TRBV11-2 and TRBJ2-2; no clear D gene. The germline V gene encodes CDR1 SGHAT and CDR2 FQNNGV. There are 12 residues in the CDR3. Trimming pared 5 bases from V and 6 bases from J, leaving 7 bases between. CDR3 protein: CASSRPPGELFF. CDR3 sequence (DNA): TGTGCCAGCAGCCGCCCCCCCGGGGAGCTGTTTTTT.

The V and J genes are TRBV14 and TRBJ2-7; the D is unclear. The germline gives CDR1 SGHDN, CDR2 FVKESK. The CDR3 is 11 amino acids. Trimming pared 0 bases from V and 10 bases from J, leaving 7 bases between. CDR3 sequence: CASSQDTRQYF. For the CDR3, the DNA is TGTGCCAGCAGCCAAGATACCCGACAGTACTTC.

The rearrangement uses TRBV5-5 and TRBJ1-3; D is uncertain. Trimming cost V 1 base and J 0 bases, with 8 bases left between them. CDR3 size: 15 residues. CDR1 and CDR2 from the germline V gene are SGHKS and YYEKEE (reference sequence). CDR3 coding DNA: TGTGCCAGCAGCTTGAACAGAGACTCTGGAAACACCATATATTTT. It encodes CASSLNRDSGNTIYF.

V gene TRBV4-1 combines with J gene TRBJ2-5; 10 bases agree with TRBD1. The J segment lost 4 bases and the V segment lost 0 bases, leaving 5 bases of the junction unmatched. Germline V lookup: CDR1 MGHRA, CDR2 YSYEKL. There are 16 residues in the CDR3. The CDR3 sequence is CASSQDPGQGRETQYF. The CDR3 DNA follows: TGCGCCAGCAGCCAAGACCCGGGACAGGGGAGAGAGACCCAGTACTTC.

This chain connects TRBV7-6 to TRBJ2-1; 15 bases are shared with TRBD2. After removal of 1 base from V and 9 bases from J, the junction contained 10 bases not matched to a gene. CDR3 length: 18 residues. Germline V gene sequence: CDR1 SGHVS, CDR2 FNYEAQ. The CDR3 loop reads CASSLDKGLAGGGAEQFF. The CDR3, as DNA: TGTGCCAGCAGCTTAGATAAGGGACTAGCGGGAGGAGGAGCTGAGCAGTTCTTC.

A word on this clone: Other DNA sequences in this specimen translate into the identical CDR3. V and J are TRBV18 and TRBJ2-5; the D is unclear. The V gene's germline CDR1 is KGHSH and CDR2 LQKENI. V was cut by 0 bases and J by 5 bases, with 7 bases left in between. The CDR3 is made up of 13 amino acids. The CDR3 region is CASSPPGQETQYF. Written as DNA, the CDR3 is TGTGCCAGCTCACCACCAGGGCAGGAGACCCAGTACTTC.

J is TRBJ2-1 and V is TRBV5-1; 9 nucleotides line up with TRBD2. This CDR3 comprises 16 residues. The ends lost 2 bases at V and 2 bases at J; junction bases unmatched: 5. The germline V gene has CDR1 SGHRS and CDR2 YFSETQ. The CDR3 DNA is TGCGCCAGCAGCTTCATGGCGGGAGGGACCTACAATGAGCAGTTCTTC. Translation gives CASSFMAGGTYNEQFF.

Only one count was recorded for this clone. The genes are TRBV4-1 and TRBJ2-1; 8 bases match TRBD1. The germline gives CDR1 MGHRA, CDR2 YSYEKL. The V and J ends lost 2 bases and 4 bases, in that order; junction bases with no gene match: 4. This CDR3 comprises 15 residues. The CDR3 bases are TGCGCCAGCAGCCAAACAGGGGGTCTTTACAATGAGCAGTTCTTC. Amino acid sequence: CASSQTGGLYNEQFF.

V and J are TRBV5-4 and TRBJ1-2; TRBD1 might be the D (6 bases). The V end was cut by 6 bases, the J end by 6 bases, with 18 bases between. Germline V gives CDR1 SGHNT, CDR2 YYREEE (reference sequence). The CDR3 runs to 14 residues. The CDR3 DNA reads TGTGCCAGCAACAAATACCGGGACAAGGATGGCTACACCTTC. Its translation is CASNKYRDKDGYTF.

In nucleotides, the CDR3 is TGTGCCAGCAGATTAGGACAGGGGACCTACGAGCAGTACTTC. Its protein is CASRLGQGTYEQYF. V is TRBV6-5 and J is TRBJ2-7; 9 nucleotides agree with TRBD1. The CDR3 totals 14 residues. Germline V gives CDR1 MNHEY, CDR2 SVGAGI. V lost 6 bases to trimming and J lost 2 bases; unmatched junction nucleotides: 5.

This sequence joins TRBV28 and TRBJ2-7; no firm D call. CDR1 is MDHEN and CDR2 is SYDVKM in the germline V gene. V lost 5 bases to trimming and J lost 2 bases, with 16 bases between them. The CDR3 is 15 residues long. CDR3 DNA sequence: TGTGCCAGCAGTCCAGAAGTACCGAAGGCCTACGAGCAGTACTTC. This encodes CASSPEVPKAYEQYF.

CDR3 loop: CASSLAFNRREKLFF. The CDR3 coding sequence is TGCGCCAGCAGCTTGGCCTTTAACAGGCGGGAAAAACTGTTTTTT. The rearrangement uses TRBV5-1 and TRBJ1-4; maybe TRBD1 (5 bases). The CDR3 spans 15 residues. Per the germline V gene, CDR1 is SGHRS and CDR2 is YFSETQ. Trimming removed 0 bases at V and 8 bases at J, with 14 bases between.

The chain joins TRBV19 to TRBJ1-1, with D maybe TRBD1 (6 bases). Germline V gene sequence: CDR1 LNHDA, CDR2 SQIVND (reference sequence). The V gene lost 7 bases and the J gene lost 5 bases, with 17 bases spanning the gap. The CDR3 has 14 amino acids. CDR3 nucleotides: TGTGCCAGTATCCTAATAGGGGGGAGGACTGAAGCTTTCTTT. Protein: CASILIGGRTEAFF.

V is TRBV19 and J is TRBJ2-5, with D tentatively TRBD1 or TRBD2 (6 bases each). Deletions cut 4 bases from V and 6 bases from J, with 21 bases between. CDR1 LNHDA and CDR2 SQIVND come from the germline V gene (reference sequence). This CDR3 has 16 amino acids. CDR3 residues: CASSKYGGDIVQTQYF. The CDR3 DNA is TGTGCCAGTAGTAAATATGGCGGGGACATCGTCCAGACCCAGTACTTC.